The 26 T cell receptor beta chains listed next were all sequenced from one sample in a study of cytomegalovirus exposure and HLA in healthy donors. TCRdb's copy holds only in-frame clones and misses some; the assay was immunoSEQ multiplex PCR. The sample contains 200,000 to 250,000 clones, 75% to 90% of which appear only once. Input material: PBMCs. These TCRs come from a woman between 18 and 30 years old in good health and CMV-seronegative.

This chain links TRBV6-1 with TRBJ1-4; no firm D call. The CDR3 consists of 13 residues. Germline CDR1 reads MNHNS; CDR2 reads SASEGT. Deletions cut 7 bases from V and 0 bases from J, with 6 bases between. CDR3 loop: CASMSATNEKLFF. For the CDR3, the DNA is TGTGCCAGCATGAGTGCAACTAATGAAAAACTGTTTTTT.

This clone was seen a handful of times. The chain couples TRBV6-5 to TRBJ1-2; TRBD1 is a possible D gene (5 bases). Germline loops: CDR1 MNHEY, CDR2 SVGAGI. Trimming took 5 bases from V and 4 from J, leaving 8 bases between them. This CDR3 has 12 amino acids. Here the CDR3 reads CASSADSYGYTF. The CDR3 DNA reads TGTGCCAGCAGTGCCGACAGCTATGGCTACACCTTC.

The chain employs TRBV23-1 and TRBJ2-2, with 10 positions matching TRBD1. TRBV23-1 is assigned to the ORF class and has an uncertain function. CDR3 length: 15 residues. Germline trimming cut 4 bases from V and 4 bases from J; bases unmatched to any gene: 3. The CDR3 protein is CASSLRTGGTGELFF. CDR3 DNA: TGCGCCAGCAGTCTTCGGACAGGGGGCACCGGGGAGCTGTTTTTT.

This clone showed up just once. The chain links TRBV27 to TRBJ2-7, with a possible D match to TRBD1 (6 bases). Germline V gene lookup returns CDR1 MNHEY and CDR2 SMNVEV (reference sequence). The V end lost 6 bases, the J end lost 3 bases, and 15 bases lay between the germline ends. CDR3 length equals 14 residues. Here the CDR3 reads CASSRKQGGYEQYF. The CDR3 DNA follows: TGTGCCAGCAGCCGAAAACAGGGCGGCTACGAGCAGTACTTC.

The rearrangement joins TRBV7-9 to TRBJ1-1; unclear D gene. CDR3 size: 12 residues. The ends were cut back, 5 bases at V and 0 bases at J, with 4 bases in the middle. From germline, CDR1 is SEHNR and CDR2 FQNEAQ (reference sequence). CDR3 sequence (DNA): TGTGCCAGCAGCGCAGTGAACACTGAAGCTTTCTTT. Its protein is CASSAVNTEAFF.

Worth noting for this clone: Sequence at one end of the junction differs from germline and may be a read error. The V and J genes are TRBV7-2 and TRBJ2-3, with 9 bases identical to TRBD2. The CDR3 length is 17 residues. CDR1 SGHTA and CDR2 FQGNSA come from the germline V gene. CDR3 nucleotide sequence: TGTGCCAGCAGCTTAAAGCCTGGACTAGCGAGCATAGATACGCAGTATTTT. Encoded protein: CASSLKPGLASIDTQYF.

This chain joins TRBV2 and TRBJ2-7; a weak D match, TRBD1 (5 bases). V was cut by 1 base and J by 6 bases, with 13 bases left in between. The CDR3 is made up of 14 amino acids. Germline V gene data show CDR1 as SNHLY and CDR2 as FYNNEI. The CDR3 nucleotides are TGTGCCAGCAGTGAAGGTCAGGGCTGGGGCGAGCAGTACTTC. Protein sequence: CASSEGQGWGEQYF.

This clone was counted a few times. J is TRBJ2-3 and V is TRBV9; 8 nucleotides match TRBD2. V dropped 0 bases and J dropped 4; count of bases not matched to a gene: 4. Germline V gene sequence: CDR1 SGDLS, CDR2 YYNGEE. The CDR3 spans 15 residues. CDR3 residues: CASSVAQLAADTQYF. CDR3 nucleotide sequence: TGTGCCAGCAGCGTAGCGCAACTAGCGGCAGATACGCAGTATTTT. The whole variable domain, filled in from reference TRBV9 and TRBJ2-3, reads DSGVTQTPKHLITATGQRVTLRCSPRSGDLSVYWYQQSLDQGLQFLIQYYNGEERAKGNILERFSAQQFPDLHSELNLSSLELGDSALYFCASSVAQLAADTQYFGPGTRLTVL.

About this clone: At the DNA level, this CDR3 is encoded by other sequences in the same sample as well. This chain connects TRBV9 to TRBJ2-1; D assignment may be TRBD1 or TRBD2 (5 bases each). Germline lookup yields CDR1 SGDLS and CDR2 YYNGEE. CDR3 length: 17 amino acids. V lost 0 bases to trimming and J lost 0 bases, with 13 bases between them. CDR3 bases: TGTGCCAGCAGCGTAGAGGGAGCAGGGAGCTCCTACAATGAGCAGTTCTTC. Protein: CASSVEGAGSSYNEQFF.

The rearrangement joins TRBV7-3 to TRBJ2-1, with TRBD2 matching over 8 bases. The CDR3 has 15 residues. The germline CDR1 and CDR2 sequences are SGHTA and FQGTGA. Losses at the gene ends were 5 bases for V and 0 bases for J; bases not matched to a gene: 3. The CDR3 DNA reads TGTGCCAGCAGCAAGAGCGGGGGCTCCTACAATGAGCAGTTCTTC. Residues: CASSKSGGSYNEQFF. The full variable domain, completed using reference TRBV7-3 and TRBJ2-1, is GAGVSQTPSNKVTEKGKYVELRCDPISGHTALYWYRQSLGQGPEFLIYFQGTGAADDSGLPNDRFFAVRPEGSVSTLKIQRTERGDSAVYLCASSKSGGSYNEQFFGPGTRLTVL.

The genes are TRBV19 and TRBJ1-1, with a weak D call TRBD1 (6 bases). Trimming stripped 5 bases from V and 4 bases from J, with 11 bases between. Per the germline V gene, CDR1 is LNHDA and CDR2 is SQIVND (reference sequence). The CDR3 is made up of 13 amino acids. The CDR3 sequence is CASSANRVTEAFF. DNA of the CDR3: TGTGCCAGTAGTGCAAACAGGGTCACTGAAGCTTTCTTT.

The V gene is TRBV30, the J gene TRBJ1-2; possible D gene TRBD1, 6 bases. From germline, CDR1 is GTSNPN and CDR2 SVGIG (reference sequence). The CDR3 is 13 residues long. V dropped 4 bases and J dropped 9 bases, with 18 bases sitting between them. The CDR3 loop is CAWNPSGGQSYTF. The CDR3, as DNA: TGTGCCTGGAATCCTTCTGGGGGGCAGAGCTACACCTTC.

This chain uses TRBV6-1 with TRBJ1-4; 9 positions agree with TRBD1. V shed 4 bases and J 8 bases; nucleotides not matched to a gene: 11. The CDR3 contains 16 residues. Germline assignment: CDR1 MNHNS and CDR2 SASEGT. In DNA, the CDR3 is TGTGCCAGCAGTGTACAAACGACAGGGGGGGGCGAAAAACTGTTTTTT. It specifies CASSVQTTGGGEKLFF.

This clone appeared once. The chain joins TRBV4-1 to TRBJ2-7; TRBD2 agrees at 15 bases. This CDR3 contains 16 residues. Germline V lookup: CDR1 MGHRA, CDR2 YSYEKL. With 3 bases clipped from V and 4 bases from J, the junction kept 4 bases outside the gene matches. This CDR3 is CASSHPGTSGGYEQYF. The DNA for the CDR3 is TGCGCCAGCAGCCACCCCGGGACTAGCGGGGGGTACGAGCAGTACTTC.

V is TRBV14 and J is TRBJ2-7; 7 bases map to TRBD2. The V and J ends lost 3 bases and 0 bases, in that order; junction bases with no gene match: 5. Germline lookup yields CDR1 SGHDN and CDR2 FVKESK. CDR3 size: 15 residues. This CDR3 is CASSQRSGTSYEQYF. The CDR3 nucleotides are TGTGCCAGCAGCCAGAGGAGCGGGACCTCCTACGAGCAGTACTTC.

This chain joins TRBV6-1 and TRBJ1-5; D uncertain. Deletions cut 4 bases from V and 0 bases from J, with 16 bases between. CDR3 size: 17 residues. Germline CDR1 MNHNS, CDR2 SASEGT. In DNA form, the CDR3 reads TGTGCCAGCAGTGGCCCCCGGTTGGCCTTTAGCAATCAGCCCCAGCATTTT. Protein product: CASSGPRLAFSNQPQHF.

This clone has only a few counts. The chain has TRBV18 and TRBJ2-5, with 7 bases that match TRBD1. Germline CDR1 KGHSH, CDR2 LQKENI. This CDR3 contains 13 residues. Trimming removed 4 bases from V and 5 bases from J; junction bases left unmatched: 4. The CDR3 DNA follows: TGTGCCAGCTCACGGGACAGTGGGGAGACCCAGTACTTC. It yields the protein CASSRDSGETQYF. The whole variable domain, remainder taken from reference TRBV18 and TRBJ2-5, is NAGVMQNPRHLVRRRGQEARLRCSPMKGHSHVYWYRQLPEEGLKFMVYLQKENIIDESGMPKERFSAEFPKEGPSILRIQQVVRGDSAAYFCASSRDSGETQYFGPGTRLLVL.

This chain connects TRBV18 to TRBJ1-5, with D perhaps matching TRBD1 (6 bases). CDR1 and CDR2 from the germline V gene are KGHSH and LQKENI. Trimming took off 3 bases at V and 4 bases at J, with 13 bases between the two ends. This CDR3 is built from 15 residues. The CDR3 here is CASSPDGGRNQPQHF. CDR3 in DNA: TGTGCCAGCTCACCCGACGGGGGCCGGAATCAGCCCCAGCATTTT. Looking up the rest from reference TRBV18 and TRBJ1-5 gives the full variable domain: NAGVMQNPRHLVRRRGQEARLRCSPMKGHSHVYWYRQLPEEGLKFMVYLQKENIIDESGMPKERFSAEFPKEGPSILRIQQVVRGDSAAYFCASSPDGGRNQPQHFGDGTRLSIL.

V usage is TRBV6-1 and J usage is TRBJ2-3; 10 bases match TRBD2. V shed 2 bases, J shed 2 bases, and the junction held 10 bases outside the gene matches. Germline lookup yields CDR1 MNHNS and CDR2 SASEGT. This CDR3 comprises 18 residues. CDR3 nucleotide sequence: TGTGCCAGCAGTGAAAGCGGGAGGGCCGGGGGTTTCACAGATACGCAGTATTTT. Translation gives CASSESGRAGGFTDTQYF.

This chain uses TRBV6-4 with TRBJ2-7; a possible D gene is TRBD1 (5 bases). V lost 8 bases, J lost 2 bases, and 10 bases lay in between. The CDR3 spans 12 residues. Germline V CDR1 and CDR2: MRHNA, SNTAGT. CDR3 DNA sequence: TGTGCCAGCCTTGACAGTACCTACGAGCAGTACTTC. It specifies CASLDSTYEQYF.

This clone was detected a few times. The chain is built from TRBV19 and TRBJ1-2; D is possibly TRBD1 (5 bases). The ends were cut back, 3 bases at V and 8 bases at J, with 16 bases in the middle. This CDR3 is 14 amino acids long. In germline, CDR1 is LNHDA, CDR2 SQIVND (reference sequence). The CDR3 sequence: CASSIGTGTGGYTF. The DNA of the CDR3 is TGTGCCAGTAGTATTGGCACAGGCACGGGGGGCTACACCTTC.

The J gene is TRBJ2-1, the V gene TRBV5-1; 9 bases fit TRBD2. CDR3 size: 15 residues. V shed 5 bases and J 7 bases; nucleotides not matched to a gene: 10. Germline CDR1 is SGHRS and CDR2 is YFSETQ. The CDR3 DNA is TGCGCCAGCAGGTCCGGGACTAGCCGATTTAATGAGCAGTTCTTC. Translated, it gives CASRSGTSRFNEQFF.

V gene TRBV18 combines with J gene TRBJ2-6; D is unresolved. The CDR3 loop spans 14 amino acids. The ends were cut back, 2 bases at V and 2 bases at J, with 4 bases in the middle. CDR1 and CDR2 (germline): KGHSH, LQKENI. This CDR3 is CASSPYPGANVLTF. CDR3 bases: TGTGCCAGCTCACCATACCCTGGGGCCAACGTCCTGACTTTC. Combining the CDR3 with reference TRBV18 and TRBJ2-6 gives the whole variable domain NAGVMQNPRHLVRRRGQEARLRCSPMKGHSHVYWYRQLPEEGLKFMVYLQKENIIDESGMPKERFSAEFPKEGPSILRIQQVVRGDSAAYFCASSPYPGANVLTFGAGSRLTVL.

CDR3 amino acids: CASSPRGENNEQFF. The CDR3 bases are TGTGCCAGCAGCCCCAGGGGGGAAAACAATGAGCAGTTCTTC. The chain couples TRBV6-4 to TRBJ2-1, with a possible D match to TRBD1 (7 bases). The CDR3 sequence is 14 residues long. Germline CDR1 reads MRHNA; CDR2 reads SNTAGT. With 6 bases removed from V and 5 bases from J, the gap between germline ends came to 14 bases.

The chain employs TRBV30 and TRBJ2-5, with D possibly matching TRBD2 (6 bases). The CDR3 has 14 amino acids. Per the germline V gene, CDR1 is GTSNPN and CDR2 is SVGIG (reference sequence). The V end was cut by 1 base, the J end by 5 bases, with 14 bases between. Here the CDR3 reads CAWSGGGTGETQYF. CDR3 DNA: TGTGCCTGGAGTGGGGGCGGGACGGGGGAGACCCAGTACTTC.

J is TRBJ2-1 and V is TRBV6-4; no definite D call. Trimming stripped 2 bases from V and 9 bases from J, with 8 bases between. The germline V gene has CDR1 MRHNA and CDR2 SNTAGT. The CDR3 length is 12 residues. The CDR3 spells CASSDGSIEQFF. CDR3 in DNA: TGTGCCAGCAGTGACGGCTCTATTGAGCAGTTCTTC.